Listed here are 24 T cell receptor beta chains from one sample, sequenced in a study of T cells after posttransplantation cyclophosphamide listed by TCRdb under 2016. Naive T cells were defined as viable CD3+CD4+ or CD3+CD8+ cells that were CCR7+CD45RA+CD45RO-CD95-CD27+CD28+. Libraries were built with the immunoSEQ multiplex PCR assay. Drawn from immuneACCESS, this table holds only the in-frame rearrangements with V and J called that TCRdb kept. Clones are partly lost; checked studies trace under half to an unresolved V gene and leave the rest unexplained. The sample records tens of thousands of clones, under 99% of which are singletons. Less than 0.2% of the sample goes to the ten largest clones. Sequencing input: naive CD4+ T cells sorted from PBMCs. These receptors were obtained from a man in his forties in good health, CMV-negative, and a related stem cell transplant donor.

The V call is TRBV7-3, the J call TRBJ2-1; 8 bases map to TRBD2. The CDR3 consists of 16 residues. Germline trimming cut 4 bases from V and 7 bases from J; bases unmatched to any gene: 12. Germline CDR1 and CDR2: SGHTA and FQGTGA. CDR3 DNA: TGTGCCAGCAGCTCGTCCGGTGCGGGAGGACTAAATGAGCAGTTCTTC. Its protein product is CASSSSGAGGLNEQFF.

V and J are TRBV30 and TRBJ2-2; D unclear. V dropped 0 bases and J dropped 0 bases, with 8 bases sitting between them. This CDR3 is 15 amino acids long. The germline V gene encodes CDR1 GTSNPN and CDR2 SVGIG (reference sequence). The chain's CDR3 is CAWSVGPPNTGELFF. As DNA, the CDR3 is TGTGCCTGGAGTGTGGGCCCCCCGAACACCGGGGAGCTGTTTTTT. Full variable domain (missing parts from reference TRBV30 and TRBJ2-2): SQTIHQWPATLVQPVGSPLSLECTVEGTSNPNLYWYRQAAGRGLQLLFYSVGIGQISSEVPQNLSASRPQDRQFILSSKKLLLSDSGFYLCAWSVGPPNTGELFFGEGSRLTVL.

This sequence joins TRBV28 and TRBJ1-1; the D is unclear. The CDR3 has 16 residues. The V gene lost 2 bases and the J gene lost 6 bases, with 19 bases spanning the gap. The V gene's germline CDR1 is MDHEN and CDR2 SYDVKM. Here the CDR3 reads CASSLGLSPLYSEAFF. In nucleotides, the CDR3 is TGTGCCAGCAGTTTAGGTCTATCTCCCCTTTACTCTGAAGCTTTCTTT. Together with reference TRBV28 and TRBJ1-1, the CDR3 gives the full variable domain: DVKVTQSSRYLVKRTGEKVFLECVQDMDHENMFWYRQDPGLGLRLIYFSYDVKMKEKGDIPEGYSVSREKKERFSLILESASTNQTSMYLCASSLGLSPLYSEAFFGQGTRLTVV.

This chain uses TRBV5-1 with TRBJ2-7, with 10 bases that match TRBD1. Germline V CDR1 and CDR2: SGHRS, YFSETQ. The J segment lost 7 bases and the V segment lost 4 bases, leaving 11 bases of the junction unmatched. The CDR3 extends over 15 amino acids. This CDR3 reads CASSPRDRGGREQYF. The CDR3 coding sequence is TGCGCCAGCAGCCCCCGGGACAGGGGAGGAAGGGAGCAGTACTTC.

This chain links TRBV18 with TRBJ1-1; TRBD1 agrees at 10 bases. Germline values: CDR1 KGHSH, CDR2 LQKENI. The junction had 2 bases not matched to a gene; V was cut back by 4 bases and J by 0 bases. This CDR3 spans 15 amino acids. For the CDR3, the DNA is TGTGCCAGCTCACAGACAGGGGGCATGAACACTGAAGCTTTCTTT. Its protein product is CASSQTGGMNTEAFF.

This sequence joins TRBV27 and TRBJ2-7; 9 nucleotides align to TRBD1. Per germline, CDR1 MNHEY and CDR2 SMNVEV (reference sequence). There are 15 residues in the CDR3. V shed 3 bases, J shed 1 base, and the junction held 4 bases outside the gene matches. The chain's CDR3 is CASSFGGTGSYEQYF. The CDR3 DNA reads as TGTGCCAGCAGTTTTGGAGGGACAGGGTCCTACGAGCAGTACTTC.

This clone has only one observation. This chain connects TRBV5-4 to TRBJ2-5; D is undetermined. There are 14 residues in the CDR3. Germline lookup yields CDR1 SGHNT and CDR2 YYREEE (reference sequence). Deletions cut 0 bases from V and 2 bases from J, with 8 bases between. CDR3 amino acids: CASSLGAVQETQYF. As DNA, the CDR3 is TGTGCCAGCAGCTTGGGGGCAGTTCAAGAGACCCAGTACTTC.

V usage is TRBV5-1 and J usage is TRBJ2-1; 8 bases line up with TRBD1. Germline V gene lookup returns CDR1 SGHRS and CDR2 YFSETQ. This CDR3 region has 18 residues. Trimming at V came to 0 bases and at J to 5 bases, leaving 13 bases not matched to a gene. The CDR3 DNA is TGCGCCAGCAGCTTGGTACCGGGACAGGTTCCACCTGACAATGAGCAGTTCTTC. This sequence encodes CASSLVPGQVPPDNEQFF.

The chain uses TRBV2 and TRBJ2-1, with a weak D call TRBD1 (5 bases). Germline CDR1 SNHLY, CDR2 FYNNEI. Trimming cost V 4 bases and J 5 bases, with 12 bases left between them. The CDR3 totals 14 residues. CDR3 sequence reads: CASSVETVNNEQFF. CDR3 sequence (DNA): TGTGCCAGCAGTGTTGAGACAGTTAACAATGAGCAGTTCTTC.

As regards this clone: Other DNA sequences in the sample encode the same CDR3. The V call is TRBV5-1, the J call TRBJ1-1, with D hard to call. CDR1 is SGHRS and CDR2 is YFSETQ in the germline V gene. CDR3 length: 14 residues. V lost 0 bases to trimming and J lost 4 bases, with 10 bases between them. The chain's CDR3 is CASSLEGVGTEAFF. In DNA form, the CDR3 reads TGCGCCAGCAGCTTGGAAGGAGTTGGCACTGAAGCTTTCTTT.

The chain carries TRBV11-2 and TRBJ2-1; D not certain. The CDR3 covers 15 residues. V was shortened by 3 bases and J by 8 bases, with 17 bases between the two germline ends. Per germline, CDR1 SGHAT and CDR2 FQNNGV. The CDR3 reads CASSFALDPPHEQFF. The CDR3 nucleotides read TGTGCCAGCAGCTTCGCGCTCGATCCCCCCCATGAGCAGTTCTTC. Variable domain in full (rest from reference TRBV11-2 and TRBJ2-1): EAGVAQSPRYKIIEKRQSVAFWCNPISGHATLYWYQQILGQGPKLLIQFQNNGVVDDSQLPKDRFSAERLKGVDSTLKIQPAKLEDSAVYLCASSFALDPPHEQFFGPGTRLTVL.

The chain employs TRBV27 and TRBJ1-4; TRBD1 agrees at 7 bases. The germline gives CDR1 MNHEY, CDR2 SMNVEV (reference sequence). V lost 7 bases to trimming and J lost 8 bases; unmatched junction nucleotides: 10. The CDR3 sequence is 14 residues long. CDR3 sequence (DNA): TGTGCCAGCACCACTACAGGGGTAAACGAAAAACTGTTTTTT. It specifies CASTTTGVNEKLFF.

The chain joins TRBV7-2 to TRBJ1-4, with TRBD1 as a possible D gene (5 bases). There are 14 residues in the CDR3. The V end lost 4 bases, the J end lost 8 bases, and 14 bases lay between the germline ends. The germline gives CDR1 SGHTA, CDR2 FQGNSA. The DNA of the CDR3 is TGTGCCAGCAGCTCTCGGCGGGGACGGGAAAAACTGTTTTTT. It encodes CASSSRRGREKLFF.

The chain combines TRBV30 with TRBJ2-7; D may be TRBD2 (7 bases). CDR1 is GTSNPN and CDR2 is SVGIG in the germline V gene (reference sequence). CDR3 length: 15 amino acids. V lost 2 bases, J lost 5 bases, and 19 bases lay in between. Here the CDR3 reads CAWSRGGHTTHEQYF. The CDR3 DNA reads TGTGCCTGGAGTAGGGGGGGACACACAACCCACGAGCAGTACTTC.

The chain couples TRBV5-1 to TRBJ2-1; no clear D. Trimming shortened V by 1 base and J by 8 bases, and 10 bases separated the two germline ends. Germline assignment: CDR1 SGHRS and CDR2 YFSETQ. CDR3 size: 13 residues. In DNA, the CDR3 is TGCGCCAGCAGCTTGAGAGCGCGCGATGAGCAGTTCTTC. Translation: CASSLRARDEQFF. Complete variable domain (other parts from reference TRBV5-1 and TRBJ2-1): KAGVTQTPRYLIKTRGQQVTLSCSPISGHRSVSWYQQTPGQGLQFLFEYFSETQRNKGNFPGRFSGRQFSNSRSEMNVSTLELGDSALYLCASSLRARDEQFFGPGTRLTVL.

CDR3 DNA sequence: TGTGCCATCAGTGATTTCCCAGGCAGGGAAGTAGATGGCTACACCTTC. Translating gives CAISDFPGREVDGYTF. The rearrangement joins TRBV10-3 to TRBJ1-2; D may be TRBD1 (5 bases). CDR3 length: 16 amino acids. Trimming removed 3 bases at V and 6 bases at J, with 20 bases between. From germline, CDR1 is ENHRY and CDR2 SYGVKD.

The J gene is TRBJ1-2, the V gene TRBV6-4; TRBD1 might be the D (6 bases). From germline, CDR1 is MRHNA and CDR2 SNTAGT. CDR3 length equals 14 residues. V was cut by 4 bases and J by 6 bases, with 15 bases left in between. The CDR3 sequence is CASSVGRGSDGYTF. As DNA, the CDR3 is TGTGCCAGCAGTGTCGGCAGGGGAAGCGATGGCTACACCTTC.

A single count supports this clone. The chain carries TRBV9 and TRBJ2-1, with 7 bases identical to TRBD2. The V segment lost 0 bases and the J segment 7 bases; nucleotides outside the gene matches: 7. The length of the CDR3 is 15 residues. The germline CDR1 and CDR2 sequences are SGDLS and YYNGEE. DNA of the CDR3: TGTGCCAGCAGCGTAGCTGGCGGGAGCTTAAATGAGCAGTTCTTC. This encodes CASSVAGGSLNEQFF.

This chain links TRBV23-1 with TRBJ2-3, with 8 bases aligning to TRBD1. TRBV23-1 is labeled an ORF, and its function is uncertain. Trimming removed 4 bases from V and 2 bases from J; junction bases left unmatched: 14. CDR3 length: 18 residues. The CDR3 is CASSPPRAQGAYTDTQYF. The CDR3 region has the DNA TGCGCCAGCAGTCCCCCAAGGGCCCAGGGGGCTTACACAGATACGCAGTATTTT.

The sample holds one count of this clone. The J gene is TRBJ2-7, the V gene TRBV5-1, with 7 bases aligning to TRBD1. V trimming: 5 bases; J trimming: 3 bases; junction bases outside the gene matches: 2. This CDR3 contains 12 residues. Germline CDR1 and CDR2: SGHRS and YFSETQ. In DNA, the CDR3 is TGCGCCAGCAGGAACAGGGGCTACGAGCAGTACTTC. This translates into CASRNRGYEQYF.

V usage is TRBV6-5 and J usage is TRBJ2-2, with D perhaps matching TRBD1 (6 bases). This CDR3 is 15 amino acids long. V lost 3 bases and J lost 7, with 15 bases in between. In germline, CDR1 is MNHEY, CDR2 SVGAGI. The DNA of the CDR3 is TGTGCCAGCAGTTATCAGGGACACCGGGACGGGGAGCTGTTTTTT. Its protein product is CASSYQGHRDGELFF.

The chain links TRBV6-5 to TRBJ1-2, with TRBD1 matching 7 bases. Germline CDR1 reads MNHEY; CDR2 reads SVGAGI. This CDR3 contains 13 residues. The ends lost 6 bases at V and 2 bases at J; junction bases unmatched: 3. The CDR3 reads CASSRDRNYGYTF. CDR3 coding DNA: TGTGCCAGCAGCCGGGACAGAAACTATGGCTACACCTTC.

V gene TRBV6-4 combines with J gene TRBJ1-1; 7 positions agree with TRBD1. CDR3 length: 13 residues. Germline V gene sequence: CDR1 MRHNA, CDR2 SNTAGT. V shed 5 bases, J shed 2 bases, and the junction held 2 bases outside the gene matches. CDR3 coding DNA: TGTGCCAGCAGTAGGGACAGAAACACTGAAGCTTTCTTT. Protein: CASSRDRNTEAFF.

This chain connects TRBV28 to TRBJ1-5; possible D gene TRBD1, 5 bases. Trimming stripped 7 bases from V and 3 bases from J, with 13 bases between. CDR1 is MDHEN and CDR2 is SYDVKM in the germline V gene. The CDR3 is made up of 14 amino acids. CDR3 nucleotide sequence: TGTGCCAGCAACCGGACACCCAACAATCAGCCCCAGCATTTT. It specifies CASNRTPNNQPQHF.